One sample yielded the 27 T cell receptor beta chains listed below, sequenced in a study of shared clonotypes between healthy human individuals. Naive CD8 cells comprised CD45RO-negative, CCR7-positively selected cells, excluding terminally differentiated effector memory CD45RA+ cells. Assay: immunoSEQ multiplex PCR; the TCRdb copy retains only in-frame clones and omits some. The table includes approximately 740,000 clones, over 90% detected once. Sequencing used naive CD8+ T cells sorted from blood. The receptors here all came from a man aged 25 to 45 in good health.

In DNA, the CDR3 is TGCAGCGTTGGGCGGAGCTCCTACGAGCAGTACTTC. Protein sequence: CSVGRSSYEQYF. This chain uses TRBV29-1 with TRBJ2-7; D gene unclear. Germline V gene sequence: CDR1 SQVTM, CDR2 ANQGSEA. The CDR3 spans 12 residues. V shed 4 bases and J shed 0 bases, with 7 bases lying between them.

As concerns this clone: This specimen includes other DNA sequences encoding the same CDR3. The V and J genes are TRBV5-1 and TRBJ2-1; no definite D call. Germline lookup yields CDR1 SGHRS and CDR2 YFSETQ. The CDR3 loop spans 12 amino acids. The ends were cut back, 4 bases at V and 6 bases at J, with 8 bases in the middle. The CDR3, as DNA: TGCGCCAGCAGCCTATTGGTCAATGAGCAGTTCTTC. Translated: CASSLLVNEQFF. Together with reference TRBV5-1 and TRBJ2-1, the CDR3 gives the full variable domain: KAGVTQTPRYLIKTRGQQVTLSCSPISGHRSVSWYQQTPGQGLQFLFEYFSETQRNKGNFPGRFSGRQFSNSRSEMNVSTLELGDSALYLCASSLLVNEQFFGPGTRLTVL.

This rearrangement joins TRBV5-1 to TRBJ2-3; 8 nucleotides agree with TRBD2. The germline gives CDR1 SGHRS, CDR2 YFSETQ. Unmatched junction bases numbered 3, after V lost 0 bases and J lost 0 bases. The CDR3 is made up of 16 amino acids. CDR3 residues: CASSLVERGSTDTQYF. DNA for the CDR3: TGCGCCAGCAGCTTGGTGGAGCGGGGGAGCACAGATACGCAGTATTTT.

A single count supports this clone. The CDR3 nucleotides read TGTGCCAGCAGACCCACTAGCTCCCCCTACAATGAGCAGTTCTTC. Translating gives CASRPTSSPYNEQFF. The chain has TRBV7-9 and TRBJ2-1; D is possibly TRBD2 (6 bases). The CDR3 extends over 15 amino acids. Germline values: CDR1 SEHNR, CDR2 FQNEAQ (reference sequence). V lost 6 bases, J lost 2 bases, and 14 bases lay in between.

The genes are TRBV4-1 and TRBJ2-7; TRBD1 matches 9 bases. Germline values: CDR1 MGHRA, CDR2 YSYEKL. The V and J ends lost 4 bases and 1 base, in that order; junction bases with no gene match: 5. CDR3 length: 15 residues. This chain's CDR3 is CASSPEGQGSYEQYF. The DNA for the CDR3 is TGCGCCAGCAGCCCTGAGGGACAGGGTTCCTACGAGCAGTACTTC.

The V gene is TRBV5-1, the J gene TRBJ2-7; D may be TRBD1 or TRBD2 (5 bases each). Germline V gene data show CDR1 as SGHRS and CDR2 as YFSETQ. This CDR3 comprises 15 residues. Trimming left V 0 bases short and J 4 bases short, with 14 bases between. The CDR3 nucleotides read TGCGCCAGCAGCTTGGTAGGGGTATCGGGGTACGAGCAGTACTTC. This gives the protein CASSLVGVSGYEQYF.

The chain carries TRBV7-9 and TRBJ2-7; no definite D call. The CDR3 sequence is 15 residues long. Germline CDR1 reads SEHNR; CDR2 reads FQNEAQ (reference sequence). V was cut by 4 bases and J by 5 bases, with 18 bases left in between. CDR3 sequence: CASSSLLFDENEQYF. CDR3 bases: TGTGCCAGCAGCTCCCTTCTGTTTGATGAGAACGAGCAGTACTTC.

The J gene is TRBJ1-1, the V gene TRBV28; TRBD1 might be the D (5 bases). V was shortened by 4 bases and J by 0 bases, with 21 bases between the two germline ends. In germline, CDR1 is MDHEN, CDR2 SYDVKM. This CDR3 is 18 amino acids long. The CDR3 nucleotides are TGTGCCAGCAGTTCAGAGGGTAGGGGACCTATGATGAACACTGAAGCTTTCTTT. Its translation is CASSSEGRGPMMNTEAFF.

The V call is TRBV6-1, the J call TRBJ1-1; D is unclear. Germline V gene data show CDR1 as MNHNS and CDR2 as SASEGT. The CDR3 extends over 13 amino acids. V was cut by 6 bases and J by 4 bases, with 12 bases left in between. CDR3 in amino acids: CASRGSLSTEAFF. CDR3 sequence (DNA): TGTGCCAGCAGGGGATCGCTGAGCACTGAAGCTTTCTTT.

The CDR3 DNA follows: TGCGCCAGCAACCTCCTGCGACCGGGACAGGGAGATGAGCAGTTCTTC. Its protein is CASNLLRPGQGDEQFF. This chain uses TRBV5-1 with TRBJ2-1, with 9 bases aligning to TRBD1. The CDR3 is 16 amino acids. Germline CDR1 SGHRS, CDR2 YFSETQ. J lost 8 bases, V lost 6 bases, and 15 bases had no gene match.

The V call is TRBV6-1, the J call TRBJ1-1; D gene uncertain. This CDR3 spans 12 amino acids. Germline V CDR1 and CDR2: MNHNS, SASEGT. V was cut by 4 bases and J by 3 bases, with 6 bases left in between. CDR3: CASSAYYTEAFF. The CDR3 nucleotides are TGTGCCAGCAGTGCCTATTACACTGAAGCTTTCTTT.

This chain links TRBV19 with TRBJ2-1; 7 bases align to TRBD2. The V and J ends lost 3 bases and 4 bases, in that order; junction bases with no gene match: 3. This CDR3 region has 14 residues. CDR1 and CDR2 from the germline V gene are LNHDA and SQIVND (reference sequence). The CDR3 DNA sequence: TGTGCCAGTAGTATTAGCGGGCGATACAATGAGCAGTTCTTC. Amino acid sequence: CASSISGRYNEQFF. The full variable domain, completed using reference TRBV19 and TRBJ2-1, is DGGITQSPKYLFRKEGQNVTLSCEQNLNHDAMYWYRQDPGQGLRLIYYSQIVNDFQKGDIAEGYSVSREKKESFPLTVTSAQKNPTAFYLCASSISGRYNEQFFGPGTRLTVL.

This chain joins TRBV27 and TRBJ2-7, with TRBD2 identical over 8 bases. This CDR3 comprises 15 residues. Germline CDR1 reads MNHEY; CDR2 reads SMNVEV (reference sequence). V lost 6 bases and J lost 2; bases outside the gene matches: 9. The CDR3 here is CASRITGGGTYEQYF. DNA for the CDR3: TGTGCCAGCAGGATTACGGGAGGGGGGACCTACGAGCAGTACTTC.

The gene calls are TRBV6-4 and TRBJ2-1, with D perhaps being TRBD1 or TRBD2 (5 bases each). This CDR3 is built from 14 residues. Trimming left V 5 bases short and J 9 bases short, with 17 bases between. From germline, CDR1 is MRHNA and CDR2 SNTAGT. CDR3 sequence reads: CASSPGTNTLEQFF. CDR3 nucleotides: TGTGCCAGCAGTCCCGGGACCAACACCCTTGAGCAGTTCTTC.

The chain has TRBV2 and TRBJ1-1, with unresolved D. CDR3 length: 10 residues. Trimming left V 4 bases short and J 10 bases short, with 7 bases between. The germline gives CDR1 SNHLY, CDR2 FYNNEI. The CDR3 region is CASSGKGAFF. The CDR3 region has the DNA TGTGCCAGCAGTGGGAAAGGAGCTTTCTTT.

This clone turned up a few times. The chain has TRBV27 and TRBJ2-7; 8 bases line up with TRBD2. Germline trimming cut 1 base from V and 2 bases from J; bases unmatched to any gene: 10. CDR3 length equals 17 residues. CDR1 and CDR2 from the germline V gene are MNHEY and SMNVEV (reference sequence). In DNA, the CDR3 is TGTGCCAGCAGTTTATATGGGAGCGGGAGTGGGGCCTACGAGCAGTACTTC. Translating it yields CASSLYGSGSGAYEQYF.

This sequence joins TRBV10-1 and TRBJ2-1, with D perhaps matching TRBD1 (5 bases). Trimming took 0 bases from V and 4 from J, leaving 7 bases between them. This CDR3 has 14 residues. Looked up from germline, CDR1 is WNHNN and CDR2 is SYGVQD (reference sequence). The CDR3 DNA is TGCGCCAGCAGTGAGTCCTACAGGTACAATGAGCAGTTCTTC. Protein: CASSESYRYNEQFF.

The V gene is TRBV7-2, the J gene TRBJ2-5; TRBD2 might be the D (6 bases). Germline V CDR1 and CDR2: SGHTA, FQGNSA. Trimming shortened V by 5 bases and J by 2 bases, and 12 bases separated the two germline ends. The length of the CDR3 is 14 residues. The CDR3 is CASSLRGLQETQYF. The CDR3 bases are TGTGCCAGCAGCCTCCGGGGACTGCAAGAGACCCAGTACTTC.

V usage is TRBV6-6 and J usage is TRBJ1-4; perhaps TRBD1 as D (6 bases). The CDR3 consists of 12 residues. Germline CDR1 MNHNY, CDR2 SVGAGI (reference sequence). V lost 6 bases and J 6 bases, leaving 8 bases between the germline ends. CDR3 nucleotide sequence: TGTGCCAGCAGACAGGGAGATGAAAAACTGTTTTTT. Encoded protein: CASRQGDEKLFF.

This chain connects TRBV11-2 to TRBJ2-7, with D maybe TRBD2 (6 bases). Per the germline V gene, CDR1 is SGHAT and CDR2 is FQNNGV. The V gene lost 5 bases and the J gene lost 3 bases, with 20 bases spanning the gap. The CDR3 extends over 16 amino acids. CDR3 in DNA: TGTGCCAGCAGCCCAAGGGACTTCTCGTTTGACTACGAGCAGTACTTC. Its translation: CASSPRDFSFDYEQYF.

The rearrangement links TRBV28 to TRBJ2-7, with no clear D. The CDR3 spans 14 residues. Trimming cost V 5 bases and J 2 bases, with 13 bases left between them. Germline CDR1 is MDHEN and CDR2 is SYDVKM. CDR3 sequence: CASSGRTAAYEQYF. DNA of the CDR3: TGTGCCAGCAGTGGCAGGACGGCCGCCTACGAGCAGTACTTC.

The genes are TRBV25-1 and TRBJ2-5; no definite D call. The CDR3 spans 15 residues. V lost 4 bases and J 5 bases, leaving 17 bases between the germline ends. The germline V gene encodes CDR1 MGHDK and CDR2 SYGVNS. The DNA for the CDR3 is TGTGCCAGCAGTGCCTCACCAGAGCCGAAGGAGACCCAGTACTTC. As protein: CASSASPEPKETQYF.

CDR3 protein: CASSQEPRSYEQYF. As DNA, the CDR3 is TGCGCCAGCAGCCAAGAGCCACGTTCCTACGAGCAGTACTTC. The chain combines TRBV4-1 with TRBJ2-7, with D unclear. Germline CDR1 reads MGHRA; CDR2 reads YSYEKL. V lost 0 bases and J lost 1, with 7 bases in between. CDR3 length: 14 residues.

This clone was observed a single time. CDR3 DNA: TGTGCCAGTAGCAACGTACGGAGTGGTAGGTACGAGCAGTACTTC. Encoded protein: CASSNVRSGRYEQYF. The rearrangement joins TRBV19 to TRBJ2-7; no clear D. CDR3 length: 15 residues. Germline assignment: CDR1 LNHDA and CDR2 SQIVND (reference sequence). Trimming cost V 6 bases and J 4 bases, with 19 bases left between them.

The V call is TRBV6-5, the J call TRBJ1-1; D is possibly TRBD1 (5 bases). V lost 5 bases to trimming and J lost 1 base, with 8 bases between them. Germline CDR1 reads MNHEY; CDR2 reads SVGAGI. The CDR3 covers 13 residues. CDR3 coding DNA: TGTGCCAGCAGTGATCAGGGGAACACTGAAGCTTTCTTT. Amino acid sequence: CASSDQGNTEAFF.

This chain connects TRBV18 to TRBJ2-5, with 12 bases aligning to TRBD2. The CDR3 is 16 residues long. Germline values: CDR1 KGHSH, CDR2 LQKENI. V gave up 3 bases and J gave up 2 bases; unmatched junction bases: 4. The CDR3 DNA follows: TGTGCCAGCTCACCCGGACTAGCGGGGTTACAAGAGACCCAGTACTTC. Translation: CASSPGLAGLQETQYF.

The chain has TRBV28 and TRBJ1-4; maybe TRBD1 (6 bases). V lost 6 bases to trimming and J lost 4 bases, with 12 bases between them. Germline lookup yields CDR1 MDHEN and CDR2 SYDVKM. This CDR3 comprises 14 residues. CDR3 sequence (DNA): TGTGCCAGCAGGCGGACAGACTATAATGAAAAACTGTTTTTT. Translated, it gives CASRRTDYNEKLFF.